The 27 T cell receptor beta chains presented below share a single source sample, sequenced in a study of cytomegalovirus exposure and HLA in healthy donors (dated by TCRdb to about 2017). Library creation used the immunoSEQ multiplex PCR assay. The multiplex PCR relied on a mix of 60 forward primers for TCR Vbeta segments and 13 reverse primers for TCR Jbeta segments. TCRdb limited this immuneACCESS table to in-frame rearrangements with V and J called. A share of clones is missing; checked studies link under half to unresolved V genes, and the rest is unexplained. The sample contains more than 140,000 clones, 64% of them found a single time. The top ten constitute 3% of the sample. Sequenced material: PBMCs. These receptors all stem from a woman aged 30 to 39 in good health and CMV-seropositive.

V and J are TRBV5-4 and TRBJ1-2; 9 nucleotides line up with TRBD1. CDR3 size: 16 residues. The germline V gene encodes CDR1 SGHNT and CDR2 YYREEE (reference sequence). J lost 6 bases, V lost 4 bases, and 13 bases had no gene match. CDR3 coding DNA: TGTGCCAGCAGCCTCGCGTGGACAGGGGAGAATAATGGCTACACCTTC. Encoded protein: CASSLAWTGENNGYTF. The variable domain in full, with the rest retrieved from reference TRBV5-4 and TRBJ1-2, is ETGVTQSPTHLIKTRGQQVTLRCSSQSGHNTVSWYQQALGQGPQFIFQYYREEENGRGNFPPRFSGLQFPNYSSELNVNALELDDSALYLCASSLAWTGENNGYTFGSGTRLTVV.

Only a few counts were recorded for this clone. This chain connects TRBV5-4 to TRBJ1-2; D is unresolved. Germline assignment: CDR1 SGHNT and CDR2 YYREEE (reference sequence). This CDR3 comprises 13 residues. V was cut by 2 bases and J by 1 base, with 6 bases left in between. In DNA, the CDR3 is TGTGCCAGCAGCTTTCACAGTAACTATGGCTACACCTTC. It encodes CASSFHSNYGYTF. Complete variable domain (other parts from reference TRBV5-4 and TRBJ1-2): ETGVTQSPTHLIKTRGQQVTLRCSSQSGHNTVSWYQQALGQGPQFIFQYYREEENGRGNFPPRFSGLQFPNYSSELNVNALELDDSALYLCASSFHSNYGYTFGSGTRLTVV.

The rearrangement joins TRBV10-3 to TRBJ1-2; 10 nucleotides align to TRBD1. CDR1 is ENHRY and CDR2 is SYGVKD in the germline V gene. The CDR3 spans 13 residues. V gave up 6 bases and J gave up 6 bases; unmatched junction bases: 4. The CDR3 DNA follows: TGTGCCATCAGAAAAGGGACAGGGGATGGCTACACCTTC. Translating gives CAIRKGTGDGYTF.

This clone was detected a few times. The chain links TRBV27 to TRBJ2-7; 10 nucleotides match TRBD2. This CDR3 contains 14 residues. Germline lookup yields CDR1 MNHEY and CDR2 SMNVEV (reference sequence). Trimming removed 6 bases from V and 2 bases from J; junction bases left unmatched: 4. The CDR3 DNA is TGTGCCAGCAGGGGACTAGCGAACACCTACGAGCAGTACTTC. Translated, it gives CASRGLANTYEQYF.

This clone was picked up a small number of times. The chain recombines TRBV2 with TRBJ1-2, with 10 bases fitting TRBD1. CDR3 length: 12 amino acids. CDR1 and CDR2 from the germline V gene are SNHLY and FYNNEI. Trimming at V came to 10 bases and at J to 4 bases, leaving 3 bases not matched to a gene. CDR3 loop: CATGQGGYGYTF. The CDR3 DNA is TGTGCCACCGGACAGGGGGGCTATGGCTACACCTTC.

CDR3 protein: CASSEDFRTDTQYF. In DNA form, the CDR3 reads TGTGCCAGCAGTGAGGACTTTCGCACAGATACGCAGTATTTT. The chain couples TRBV6-4 to TRBJ2-3; D may be TRBD2 (5 bases). In germline, CDR1 is MRHNA, CDR2 SNTAGT. The V end lost 3 bases, the J end lost 1 base, and 8 bases lay between the germline ends. This CDR3 contains 14 residues.

V usage is TRBV11-2 and J usage is TRBJ2-5, with 8 bases aligning to TRBD1. Germline V CDR1 and CDR2: SGHAT, FQNNGV. The CDR3 totals 14 residues. Trimming at V came to 5 bases and at J to 5 bases, leaving 7 bases not matched to a gene. DNA of the CDR3: TGTGCCAGCAGCCTGACAGGGGTAGGGGAGACCCAGTACTTC. Its translation: CASSLTGVGETQYF.

The rearrangement links TRBV4-3 to TRBJ2-1, with D perhaps TRBD1 (8 bases). The V and J ends lost 2 bases and 12 bases respectively, with 23 bases between them. The V gene's germline CDR1 is LGHNA and CDR2 YSLEER. The CDR3 consists of 16 residues. The CDR3 loop reads CASSQLQGGGSDVQFF. In DNA form, the CDR3 reads TGCGCCAGCAGCCAACTACAGGGGGGGGGCTCCGATGTGCAGTTCTTC.

The chain combines TRBV5-1 with TRBJ1-3; 8 bases align to TRBD1. The CDR3 loop spans 14 amino acids. V was clipped by 1 base and J by 8 bases; unmatched bases: 5. Germline V gives CDR1 SGHRS, CDR2 YFSETQ. The CDR3 region has the DNA TGCGCCAGCAGCTTGAAGGGACAGGATGACACCATATATTTT. Translation: CASSLKGQDDTIYF.

V gene TRBV29-1 combines with J gene TRBJ1-1, with D tentatively TRBD1 (6 bases). V was cut by 7 bases and J by 11 bases, with 17 bases left in between. The CDR3 extends over 11 amino acids. Germline V gives CDR1 SQVTM, CDR2 ANQGSEA. As DNA, the CDR3 is TGCAGCGCCACGACAGGTCAGAGGGCTTTCTTT. Its protein product is CSATTGQRAFF.

The CDR3 sequence: CASSLSVTEWNTIYF. Written as DNA, the CDR3 is TGTGCCAGCTCACTGTCGGTGACAGAGTGGAACACCATATATTTT. V is TRBV18 and J is TRBJ1-3; a weak D match, TRBD1 (5 bases). CDR1 is KGHSH, CDR2 LQKENI, per germline. The V gene lost 4 bases and the J gene lost 7 bases, with 17 bases spanning the gap. The CDR3 length is 15 residues.

The sample holds a few counts of this clone. The V call is TRBV5-6, the J call TRBJ1-6; maybe TRBD1 (6 bases). Germline assignment: CDR1 SGHDT and CDR2 YYEEEE. The CDR3 has 16 residues. V dropped 4 bases and J dropped 10 bases, with 21 bases sitting between them. The CDR3 loop reads CASSGNRAGVGSPLHF. The CDR3 DNA reads TGTGCCAGCAGCGGGAACAGGGCAGGGGTGGGGTCACCCCTCCACTTT.

The chain joins TRBV27 to TRBJ2-5, with TRBD2 matching over 7 bases. The CDR3 totals 16 residues. Germline CDR1 reads MNHEY; CDR2 reads SMNVEV (reference sequence). The ends lost 4 bases at V and 0 bases at J; junction bases unmatched: 8. The CDR3 sequence: CASSSERDVYQETQYF. The CDR3 DNA reads as TGTGCCAGCAGTTCGGAGCGGGATGTGTACCAAGAGACCCAGTACTTC.

The chain employs TRBV5-1 and TRBJ2-5; 12 bases are shared with TRBD2. The germline V gene encodes CDR1 SGHRS and CDR2 YFSETQ. Trimming removed 0 bases from V and 5 bases from J; junction bases left unmatched: 2. This CDR3 is built from 15 residues. The CDR3: CASSLGGTSGETQYF. The CDR3 bases are TGCGCCAGCAGCTTGGGGGGGACTAGCGGGGAGACCCAGTACTTC.

The chain couples TRBV25-1 to TRBJ2-5; D is perhaps TRBD2 (5 bases). Germline V CDR1 and CDR2: MGHDK, SYGVNS. V was shortened by 2 bases and J by 7 bases, with 20 bases between the two germline ends. CDR3 length: 16 amino acids. The CDR3 here is CASSENRGGWQATQYF. CDR3 nucleotides: TGTGCCAGCAGTGAAAATCGTGGCGGGTGGCAGGCGACCCAGTACTTC.

V gene TRBV5-5 combines with J gene TRBJ2-7; D call uncertain. This CDR3 has 15 residues. Germline loops: CDR1 SGHKS, CDR2 YYEKEE (reference sequence). The V end lost 0 bases, the J end lost 3 bases, and 13 bases lay between the germline ends. Here the CDR3 DNA reads TGTGCCAGCAGCTTGGGTGCAGACATGCGCTACGAGCAGTACTTC. Translating it yields CASSLGADMRYEQYF.

This clone has a handful of counts. The V and J genes are TRBV29-1 and TRBJ1-5; 8 bases map to TRBD1. With 0 bases clipped from V and 3 bases from J, the junction kept 7 bases outside the gene matches. This CDR3 contains 16 residues. Germline V CDR1 and CDR2: SQVTM, ANQGSEA. The CDR3 loop reads CSVEDKGTGHNQPQHF. The CDR3 region has the DNA TGCAGCGTTGAAGATAAAGGGACAGGACACAATCAGCCCCAGCATTTT.

This clone was counted a few times. The chain carries TRBV28 and TRBJ1-5, with D perhaps matching TRBD1 (6 bases). With 5 bases removed from V and 9 bases from J, the gap between germline ends came to 14 bases. Germline values: CDR1 MDHEN, CDR2 SYDVKM. The CDR3 spans 13 residues. The CDR3 loop is CASSRPGTLPQHF. CDR3 DNA: TGTGCCAGCAGTCGTCCCGGGACACTGCCCCAGCATTTT.

The genes are TRBV20-1 and TRBJ2-5; D gene unclear. Germline V gene sequence: CDR1 DFQATT, CDR2 SNEGSKA (reference sequence). The CDR3 extends over 11 amino acids. Deletions cut 5 bases from V and 5 bases from J, with 9 bases between. The DNA for the CDR3 is TGCAGTGCTGGAGTCTATGAGACCCAGTACTTC. Translated, it gives CSAGVYETQYF.

The chain combines TRBV6-5 with TRBJ2-7; 9 bases fit TRBD1. The CDR3 contains 14 residues. V lost 5 bases to trimming and J lost 6 bases; unmatched junction nucleotides: 8. Germline V lookup: CDR1 MNHEY, CDR2 SVGAGI. The CDR3 region has the DNA TGTGCCAGCAGTAACCGGGACAGGGTTGGCGAGCAGTACTTC. This gives the protein CASSNRDRVGEQYF.

CDR3 sequence (DNA): TGTGCCAGCAGTCCCGGGAGTGAGCAGTTCTTC. Translating it yields CASSPGSEQFF. The rearrangement links TRBV6-6 to TRBJ2-1; TRBD2 is a possible D gene (6 bases). CDR1 and CDR2 from the germline V gene are MNHNY and SVGAGI (reference sequence). This CDR3 has 11 residues. Trimming removed 5 bases at V and 9 bases at J, with 8 bases between.

The rearrangement joins TRBV5-6 to TRBJ2-1, with 9 bases identical to TRBD1. Germline V gene data show CDR1 as SGHDT and CDR2 as YYEEEE. The CDR3 contains 16 residues. V shed 4 bases and J 4 bases; nucleotides not matched to a gene: 9. The chain's CDR3 is CASSRRGTGPYNEQFF. The CDR3 bases are TGTGCCAGCAGCCGCCGAGGGACAGGGCCGTACAATGAGCAGTTCTTC.

The J gene is TRBJ2-7, the V gene TRBV27, with TRBD1 identical over 7 bases. Per germline, CDR1 MNHEY and CDR2 SMNVEV (reference sequence). V lost 2 bases to trimming and J lost 2 bases; unmatched junction nucleotides: 9. The CDR3 has 16 amino acids. CDR3 loop: CASSLVGTGTAYEQYF. In nucleotides, the CDR3 is TGTGCCAGCAGTTTAGTCGGCACGGGGACAGCCTACGAGCAGTACTTC.

The chain carries TRBV9 and TRBJ1-6; 8 bases are shared with TRBD1. CDR3 length: 14 residues. Germline CDR1 is SGDLS and CDR2 is YYNGEE. J lost 7 bases, V lost 4 bases, and 4 bases had no gene match. The DNA of the CDR3 is TGTGCCAGCAGCCGGGACAGGCTAAATTCACCCCTCCACTTT. This translates into CASSRDRLNSPLHF.

This clone was observed a handful of times. The rearrangement joins TRBV6-5 to TRBJ2-3, with 10 nucleotides matching TRBD2. CDR1 MNHEY and CDR2 SVGAGI come from the germline V gene. After removal of 6 bases from V and 3 bases from J, the junction contained 6 bases not matched to a gene. CDR3 length: 15 residues. This CDR3 reads CASSKREGLTDTQYF. The CDR3 DNA is TGTGCCAGCAGCAAGCGGGAGGGCCTAACAGATACGCAGTATTTT.

This clone was seen more than once but under ten times. The rearrangement uses TRBV5-1 and TRBJ1-2, with TRBD1 matching 7 bases. This CDR3 comprises 14 residues. The germline gives CDR1 SGHRS, CDR2 YFSETQ. J gave up 4 bases and V 7 bases, and 10 bases lay outside the gene matches. CDR3 protein: CASRQTGPFYGYTF. The CDR3 DNA sequence: TGCGCCAGCCGACAGACAGGGCCTTTCTATGGCTACACCTTC. The variable domain in full, with the rest retrieved from reference TRBV5-1 and TRBJ1-2, is KAGVTQTPRYLIKTRGQQVTLSCSPISGHRSVSWYQQTPGQGLQFLFEYFSETQRNKGNFPGRFSGRQFSNSRSEMNVSTLELGDSALYLCASRQTGPFYGYTFGSGTRLTVV.

The chain carries TRBV18 and TRBJ1-1, with D unclear. The germline gives CDR1 KGHSH, CDR2 LQKENI. The CDR3 is made up of 11 amino acids. Trimming removed 6 bases from V and 3 bases from J, with 5 bases in between. CDR3 DNA: TGTGCCAGCTCCGCGGACACTGAAGCTTTCTTT. Translation gives CASSADTEAFF.